What follows is one T cell receptor beta chain and its context. Its cognate antigen is unknown. This CDR3 has 15 amino acids. Germline trimming cut 4 bases from V and 6 bases from J; bases unmatched to any gene: 13. CDR1 GTSNPN and CDR2 SVGIG come from the germline V gene (reference sequence). This specimen belongs to a study of T cell clonotyping in hematopoietic cell transplantation. Study-wide findings and caveats: At the given depth, recipient repertoires were over 97% de novo clonotypes. Without cell sorting, CD4 versus CD8 contributions remain unresolved. Recipient TCR diversity dropped after transplant; expanded clonotypes rose from day 30 to 180. Graft donor and pretransplant recipient Inverse Simpson Index values predicted broader posttransplant TCR diversity.

Sequencing used immunoSEQ multiplex PCR; TCRdb keeps in-frame clones, though not all of them. The sample includes over 35,000 clones, over 80% of them seen just once. This sequence originates from a woman aged 35 to 49 in good health. Some clones in this sample may be carry-over from other donors' samples. The V call is TRBV30, the J call TRBJ2-7; 9 bases match TRBD1. Specimen: peripheral blood mononuclear cells. CDR3 loop: CAWTLGTGFSGEQYF. The CDR3 DNA reads as TGTGCCTGGACCTTGGGGACAGGGTTTTCGGGCGAGCAGTACTTC.